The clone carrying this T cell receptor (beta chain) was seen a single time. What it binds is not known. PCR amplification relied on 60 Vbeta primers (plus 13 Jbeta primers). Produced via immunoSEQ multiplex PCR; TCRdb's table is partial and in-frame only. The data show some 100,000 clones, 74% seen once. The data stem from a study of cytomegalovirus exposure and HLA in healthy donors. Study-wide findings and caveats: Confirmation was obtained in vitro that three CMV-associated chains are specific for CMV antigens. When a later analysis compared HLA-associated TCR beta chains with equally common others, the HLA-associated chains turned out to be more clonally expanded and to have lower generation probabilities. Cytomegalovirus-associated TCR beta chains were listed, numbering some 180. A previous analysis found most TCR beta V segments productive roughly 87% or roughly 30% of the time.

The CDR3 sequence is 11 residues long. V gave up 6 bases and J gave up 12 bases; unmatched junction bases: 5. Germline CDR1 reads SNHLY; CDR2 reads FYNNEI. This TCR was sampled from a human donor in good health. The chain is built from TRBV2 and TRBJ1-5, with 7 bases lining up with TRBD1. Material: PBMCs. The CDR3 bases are TGTGCCAGCAGGAGGGCAGGGGGCCAGCATTTT. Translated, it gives CASRRAGGQHF.